The rows below give T cell receptor beta chains drawn from one sample of a study of blood T cells in healthy people across ages. TCRdb redid the calling of the 5' RACE reads with MiXCR, one entry per CDR3 protein. The data contain some 760,000 distinct CDR3 sequences, 25% of them singletons. These sequences were also reported in another study, on T cells of mothers and their children.

What was sequenced was blood. These receptors were collected from a boy aged 5-17 years in good health. Each CDR3 is given with its conserved first and last residue.

J: TRBJ1-2
length: 15
V: TRBV4-1
CDR3: CASSVGGSLNYGYTF

J: TRBJ2-3
length: 14
V: TRBV2
CDR3: CASSLAVEPDTQYF

J: TRBJ1-2
length: 12
V: TRBV29-1
CDR3: CSVEDGTGAPTF

J: TRBJ1-2
length: 16
V: TRBV4-1
CDR3: CASSPGQGLYNYGYTF

J: TRBJ2-3
length: 16
V: TRBV12-3/TRBV12-4
CDR3: CASSLRGDSATDTQYF

J: TRBJ1-2
length: 17
V: TRBV4-3
CDR3: CASSQDLPWGAGYGYTF

J: TRBJ1-5
length: 17
V: TRBV5-5
CDR3: CASSLGQPIYSNQPQHF

J: TRBJ1-3
length: 14
V: TRBV12-3/TRBV12-4
CDR3: CATALGESGNTIYF

J: TRBJ2-3
length: 15
V: TRBV7-2
CDR3: CASSLAGHSTDTQYF

J: TRBJ2-7
length: 14
V: TRBV12-3/TRBV12-4
CDR3: CASSLARASYEQYF

J: TRBJ2-5
length: 14
V: TRBV12-3/TRBV12-4
CDR3: CASSLNQRQETQYF

J: TRBJ2-3
length: 17
V: TRBV7-2
CDR3: CASSLTQTSGQTDTQYF

J: TRBJ2-1
length: 16
V: TRBV7-3
CDR3: CASSFGQGASYNEQFF

J: TRBJ2-5
length: 15
V: TRBV6-1
CDR3: CASRETDDPRETQYF

J: TRBJ2-5
length: 19
V: TRBV4-2
CDR3: CASSHPVRSGGAMEETQYF

J: TRBJ2-1
length: 16
V: TRBV9
CDR3: CASSPPGGEYYNEQFF

J: TRBJ2-5
length: 16
V: TRBV12-3/TRBV12-4
CDR3: CASSLRAGLGRETQYF

J: TRBJ2-5
length: 15
V: TRBV9
CDR3: CASSVALGAHETQYF

J: TRBJ2-5
length: 13
V: TRBV29-1
CDR3: CSVGVGTEGTQYF

J: TRBJ2-1
length: 15
V: TRBV14
CDR3: CASSTSGRGIYEQFF

J: TRBJ2-4
length: 12
V: TRBV20-1
CDR3: CSARPGANIQYF

J: TRBJ2-3
length: 13
V: TRBV29-1
CDR3: CSVRNLYADTQYF

J: .
length: 14
V: TRBV7-9
CDR3: CASSLSRGGDEQYF

J: TRBJ1-4
length: 16
V: TRBV6-1
CDR3: CASSPWTGTVVEKLFF

J: .
length: 10
V: TRBV28
CDR3: CASSFNEQYF

J: TRBJ1-1
length: 18
V: TRBV11-2
CDR3: CASGLGLGEGGLNTEAFF

J: TRBJ1-2
length: 13
V: TRBV4-2
CDR3: CASSQDRVDGYTF

J: TRBJ1-5
length: 14
V: TRBV28
CDR3: CASSLIRSNQPQHF

J: TRBJ1-2
length: 11
V: TRBV28
CDR3: CASSPAVGYTF

J: TRBJ2-1
length: 15
V: TRBV24-1
CDR3: CATSGRGSSYNEQFF

J: .
length: 15
V: TRBV5-1
CDR3: CASSSGTSVQSEQFF

J: TRBJ2-1
length: 14
V: TRBV27
CDR3: CASSLLDEYNEQFF

J: TRBJ2-1
length: 15
V: TRBV27
CDR3: CASSFGQGPYNEQFF

J: TRBJ2-1
length: 14
V: TRBV6-2/TRBV6-3
CDR3: CASHQAVRGNEQFF

J: TRBJ2-3
length: 13
V: TRBV29-1
CDR3: CSVEQGGADTQYF

J: TRBJ1-4
length: 13
V: TRBV5-1
CDR3: CASRPDPSEKLFF

J: .
length: 14
V: TRBV19
CDR3: CASSVAGVRETQYF

J: TRBJ2-7
length: 11
V: TRBV18
CDR3: CASSGGYEQYF

J: TRBJ2-7
length: 15
V: TRBV29-1
CDR3: CSVEYPGQGMHEQYF

J: TRBJ1-5
length: 15
V: TRBV7-2
CDR3: CASSLAGNRVQPQHF

J: TRBJ2-7
length: 17
V: TRBV4-2
CDR3: CASSQTTLRTFSYEQYF

J: TRBJ1-5
length: 17
V: TRBV19
CDR3: CASSILLDSGSNQPQHF

J: TRBJ1-2
length: 14
V: TRBV5-1
CDR3: CASSLWPGDDGYTF

J: TRBJ1-2
length: 13
V: TRBV6-5
CDR3: CASRMQGSYGYTF

J: .
length: 15
V: TRBV4-3
CDR3: CASSQDTSGVYEQYF